Given below is one T cell receptor (beta chain) in context. CDR3 length: 13 amino acids. The germline gives CDR1 LNHNV, CDR2 YYDKDF (reference sequence). Trimming took 0 bases from V and 7 from J, leaving 10 bases between them. This sample is drawn from a study of CD8+CD57+ T cells in acquired aplastic anemia. Genomic DNA templated the TCR beta VDJ and CDR3 profiling. TCRdb passed the reads through MiXCR, listing each CDR3 protein once. This table holds roughly 80,000 distinct CDR3 sequences, under 50% found once. The receptor comes from a human donor in good health, serving as a control. What was sequenced was sorted CD4+, CD8+, or CD8+CD57+ T cells (not recorded which) from PBMCs. The chain links TRBV15 to TRBJ2-7; D might be TRBD2 (6 bases). The CDR3 nucleotides read TGTGCCACCAGCAGAGATATTGCGGGAGAGCAGTACGTC. The encoded protein is CATSRDIAGEQYV.